This TCR beta chain came from a study of blood T cell repertoires in COVID-19 (dated by TCRdb to the early 2020s). About the study as a whole: Samples from collaborators originated in the United States, Italy and Spain and spanned both the acute and convalescent phases of COVID-19. The prospective study material was composed of cDNA or gDNA derived from T cells, B-cell-depleted T cells, or PBMCs. The dataset comprised deeply sampled blood TCRbeta repertoires from subjects exposed to, actively infected with, or recovered from COVID-19. The repertoires were released in a freely available public database intended as a resource for research on the immune response to SARS-CoV-2. Samples were obtained from the ongoing ImmuneRACE study (first 160 participants) and from 1,254 subjects provided by 6 global collaborators. Sample metadata almost always included a de-identified subject ID, COVID-19 status, age in years and sex. Where HLA class I and class II types were available, the types were taken from metadata supplied by the sample provider, not from assay-based typing. What the research found in general, with its limitations: Clinical and demographic metadata were provided uncurated, with the amount varying by source and participant.

As to this clone: Its cognate antigen has yet to be identified. One base away there is no much larger clone; base qualities are not given.

The CDR3 runs 16 residues from the cysteine to the phenylalanine. The DNA shown is the 48-base CDR3, in frame from base 1. CDR1 and CDR2 (SGHVS, FNYEAQ) derive from the germline V gene. V gives up 1 base and J gives up 0 bases, and the segment between their germline ends measures 12 bases. TCRbeta CDR3 regions were amplified from genomic DNA using the immunoSEQ Assay, a bias-controlled multiplex PCR. In the paper's pipeline: Within the assay, amplification of reference gene primers was used to estimate how many nucleated cells each sample contained. To quantify the absolute abundance of each unique TCRbeta CDR3 rearrangement, sequence reads were collapsed and filtered. Productive Simpson clonality was computed per sample as the square root of Simpson's diversity index over productive rearrangements. TCRdb stores this immuneACCESS table with in-frame sequences only. Part of the clones is absent; in the studies checked, under half of the shortfall reflects unresolved V genes, and no reason is known for the rest. V, J and clone size reflect that table, while D and trimming were determined from the DNA. For this sample the table gives fewer than 700,000 clones, of which roughly 89% were detected only once. The ten largest clones add up to about 8% of the sample.

At one collaborating source in Seattle, patients were enrolled during active infection and were followed longitudinally through the course of disease. The collaborating institutions used their own protocols to collect whole blood in K2EDTA tubes. For TCRbeta analysis, collaborators shipped samples in one of three forms: frozen whole blood, isolated PBMCs, or DNA extracted from either of those sample types. This clonotype was sampled from a woman between 50 and 59 years old with COVID-19, enrolled during active disease. The chain links TRBV7-6 with TRBJ1-1; TRBD1 might be the D gene, on 6 matching bases. The sequenced material came from peripheral blood. The DNA sequence is given as TGTGCCAGCAGCTTAGGAAGTGGACAGTTGAACACTGAAGCTTTCTTT. This yields the protein CASSLGSGQLNTEAFF.